This T cell receptor (beta chain) was obtained from a study of T-cell memory formation after mild COVID-19. TCRdb independently ran MiXCR on the 5' RACE reads; one entry per CDR3 protein. The data contain some 46,000 distinct CDR3 sequences, over 6.5% of them singletons. This clonotype turned up a few times. The specimen was PBMCs or a T cell subset sorted from them (not recorded which). This TCR was sampled from an adult who had mild COVID-19 (a few samples of this study predate the infection). Cell type and time point are not known.

CDR3 nucleotide sequence: TGCAGTGCTAGTCGTACACGGAACACTGAAGCTTTCTTT. Translation gives CSASRTRNTEAFF. The chain is built from TRBV20-1 and TRBJ1-1; D gene ambiguous. V dropped 3 bases and J dropped 1 base, with 9 bases sitting between them. The CDR3 runs to 13 residues. Per the germline V gene, CDR1 is DFQATT and CDR2 is SNEGSKA (reference sequence).